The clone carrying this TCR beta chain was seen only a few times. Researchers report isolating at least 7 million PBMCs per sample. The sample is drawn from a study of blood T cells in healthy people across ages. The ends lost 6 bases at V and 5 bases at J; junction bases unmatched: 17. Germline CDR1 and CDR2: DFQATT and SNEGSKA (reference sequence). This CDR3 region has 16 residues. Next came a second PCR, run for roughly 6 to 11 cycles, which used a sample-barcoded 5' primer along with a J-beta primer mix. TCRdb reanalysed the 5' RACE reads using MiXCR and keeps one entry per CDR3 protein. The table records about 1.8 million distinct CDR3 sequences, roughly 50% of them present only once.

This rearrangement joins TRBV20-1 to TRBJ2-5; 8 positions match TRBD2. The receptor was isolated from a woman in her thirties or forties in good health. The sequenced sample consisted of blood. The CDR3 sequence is CSALIPGTREAETQYF. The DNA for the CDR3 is TGCAGTGCCCTAATCCCCGGGACTAGAGAGGCGGAGACCCAGTACTTC.